This is a list of T cell receptor beta chains from one sample in a study of PD-L1 blockade in urothelial cancer. Here immunoSEQ multiplex PCR was the method, and the copy in TCRdb shows in-frame clones only, minus some. The table includes under 150,000 clones, roughly 89% detected once. The specimen was PBMCs, collected around atezolizumab (anti-PD-L1) treatment. These receptors all stem from a man aged 55 to 70 with urothelial cancer. CDR3s include the opening cysteine and the closing phenylalanine or tryptophan. A D gene is named only where the DNA matches it firmly. The size field is filled for only some rows; it gives once, few, many or a size class.

j_call: TRBJ2-7; clone_size: .; d_call: TRBD1; v_call: TRBV29-1; cdr3_aa: CSTRTGPDEQYF; cdr3_nt: TGCAGCACCCGGACAGGGCCCGACGAGCAGTACTTC
j_call: TRBJ2-7; clone_size: .; d_call: .; v_call: TRBV7-9; cdr3_aa: CASSRMQGSYEQYF; cdr3_nt: TGTGCCAGCAGTCGGATGCAGGGATCCTACGAGCAGTACTTC
j_call: TRBJ2-7; clone_size: once; d_call: .; v_call: TRBV7-6; cdr3_aa: CASSPRAGSSYEQYF; cdr3_nt: TGTGCCAGCAGCCCCCGGGCAGGGTCATCCTACGAGCAGTACTTC
j_call: TRBJ2-1; clone_size: .; d_call: .; v_call: TRBV19; cdr3_aa: CASSLLLSSYNEQFF; cdr3_nt: TGTGCCAGTAGTCTCCTGCTGAGCTCCTACAATGAGCAGTTCTTC
j_call: TRBJ2-1; clone_size: once; d_call: TRBD2; v_call: TRBV29-1; cdr3_aa: CSVAVAGRYEQFF; cdr3_nt: TGCAGCGTTGCAGTGGCCGGGAGGTATGAGCAGTTCTTC
j_call: TRBJ1-5; clone_size: once; d_call: .; v_call: TRBV10-3; cdr3_aa: CAISESEGAFGNQPQHF; cdr3_nt: TGTGCCATCAGTGAGTCAGAAGGGGCGTTTGGCAATCAGCCCCAGCATTTT
j_call: TRBJ1-1; clone_size: .; d_call: .; v_call: TRBV7-9; cdr3_aa: CASSPLNTEAFF; cdr3_nt: TGTGCCAGCAGCCCTTTGAACACTGAAGCTTTCTTT
j_call: TRBJ1-5; clone_size: .; d_call: TRBD1; v_call: TRBV11-2; cdr3_aa: CASSLGVATGEVKHF; cdr3_nt: TGTGCCAGCAGCTTAGGGGTGGCGACAGGGGAAGTCAAGCATTTT
j_call: TRBJ2-7; clone_size: .; d_call: .; v_call: TRBV28; cdr3_aa: CASSFFGQGVPNSYEQYF; cdr3_nt: .
j_call: TRBJ2-7; clone_size: .; d_call: .; v_call: TRBV6-5; cdr3_aa: CASSPSLTGYEQYF; cdr3_nt: TGTGCCAGCAGCCCAAGCTTGACCGGGTACGAGCAGTACTTC
j_call: TRBJ1-1; clone_size: .; d_call: TRBD1; v_call: TRBV6-4; cdr3_aa: CASSPSLTGVAFF; cdr3_nt: TGTGCCAGCAGTCCTTCCCTCACAGGGGTGGCTTTCTTT
j_call: TRBJ2-7; clone_size: once; d_call: TRBD2; v_call: TRBV7-9; cdr3_aa: CASRDSGRALYEQYF; cdr3_nt: TGTGCCAGCAGGGATAGCGGGAGGGCTCTCTACGAGCAGTACTTC
j_call: TRBJ1-1; clone_size: .; d_call: TRBD1; v_call: TRBV9; cdr3_aa: CASSVGGTGITNTEAFF; cdr3_nt: TGTGCCAGCAGCGTAGGAGGGACAGGGATCACGAACACTGAAGCTTTCTTT
j_call: TRBJ1-2; clone_size: .; d_call: TRBD1; v_call: TRBV4-2; cdr3_aa: CASSQGDTGDLGYTF; cdr3_nt: TGTGCCAGCAGCCAGGGAGATACAGGGGATTTGGGCTACACCTTC
j_call: TRBJ1-3; clone_size: .; d_call: .; v_call: TRBV14; cdr3_aa: CASSQDMAAPGNTIYF; cdr3_nt: TGTGCCAGCAGCCAAGATATGGCGGCGCCTGGAAACACCATATATTTT
j_call: TRBJ2-1; clone_size: .; d_call: TRBD2; v_call: TRBV25-1; cdr3_aa: CASSETTALAGAYNEQFF; cdr3_nt: TGTGCCAGCAGTGAAACCACTGCACTAGCGGGGGCCTACAATGAGCAGTTCTTC
j_call: TRBJ2-2; clone_size: .; d_call: .; v_call: TRBV14; cdr3_aa: CASSPQANTGELFF; cdr3_nt: TGTGCCAGCAGCCCTCAGGCAAACACCGGGGAGCTGTTTTTT
j_call: TRBJ2-4; clone_size: .; d_call: .; v_call: TRBV6-5; cdr3_aa: CASSYSDSLAVQYF; cdr3_nt: TGTGCCAGCAGTTACTCGGATAGCTTGGCCGTTCAGTACTTC
j_call: TRBJ2-3; clone_size: .; d_call: TRBD2; v_call: TRBV13; cdr3_aa: CASSLYTRTSGRGVADTQYF; cdr3_nt: TGTGCCAGCAGCTTATATACGAGGACTAGCGGGAGGGGTGTTGCAGATACGCAGTATTTT
j_call: TRBJ2-3; clone_size: .; d_call: .; v_call: TRBV6-5; cdr3_aa: CASSQTDTQYF; cdr3_nt: TGTGCCAGCAGCCAAACAGATACGCAGTATTTT
j_call: TRBJ2-5; clone_size: .; d_call: TRBD2; v_call: TRBV4-1; cdr3_aa: CASSQAPGGGQETQYF; cdr3_nt: TGCGCCAGCAGCCAAGCCCCTGGGGGGGGTCAAGAGACCCAGTACTTC
j_call: TRBJ1-5; clone_size: .; d_call: .; v_call: TRBV5-8; cdr3_aa: CASSLRQGYNQPQHF; cdr3_nt: TGTGCCAGCAGCTTGAGGCAGGGTTACAATCAGCCCCAGCATTTT
j_call: TRBJ2-7; clone_size: .; d_call: TRBD1; v_call: TRBV19; cdr3_aa: CASSEPGQGGAYEQYF; cdr3_nt: TGTGCCAGTAGCGAACCGGGACAGGGTGGAGCCTACGAGCAGTACTTC
j_call: TRBJ1-1; clone_size: .; d_call: .; v_call: TRBV10-2; cdr3_aa: CASKGHRNTEAFF; cdr3_nt: TGCGCCAGTAAGGGACACAGGAACACTGAAGCTTTCTTT
j_call: TRBJ2-3; clone_size: .; d_call: .; v_call: TRBV2; cdr3_aa: CASSIAQGTDTQYF; cdr3_nt: TGTGCCAGCAGCATAGCACAGGGTACAGATACGCAGTATTTT
j_call: TRBJ2-5; clone_size: .; d_call: .; v_call: TRBV28; cdr3_aa: CASSPPEGPGAQYF; cdr3_nt: TGTGCCAGCAGTCCCCCCGAGGGGCCAGGGGCCCAGTACTTC
j_call: TRBJ1-3; clone_size: .; d_call: .; v_call: TRBV5-4; cdr3_aa: CASSSSPGTGNTIYF; cdr3_nt: TGTGCCAGCAGCTCATCCCCGGGGACTGGAAACACCATATATTTT
j_call: TRBJ2-7; clone_size: .; d_call: TRBD2; v_call: TRBV7-2; cdr3_aa: CASSLNGGANYEQYF; cdr3_nt: TGTGCCAGCAGCTTAAACGGGGGGGCCAATTACGAGCAGTACTTC
j_call: TRBJ2-7; clone_size: many; d_call: TRBD2; v_call: TRBV5-1; cdr3_aa: CASSLELAGGSEQYF; cdr3_nt: TGCGCCAGCAGCTTGGAACTAGCGGGAGGGAGCGAGCAGTACTTC
j_call: TRBJ1-1; clone_size: .; d_call: .; v_call: TRBV30; cdr3_aa: CAWSWQINTEAFF; cdr3_nt: TGTGCCTGGAGTTGGCAGATAAACACTGAAGCTTTCTTT
j_call: TRBJ2-1; clone_size: .; d_call: .; v_call: TRBV28; cdr3_aa: CASSQGGPPKDEQFF; cdr3_nt: TGTGCCAGCAGTCAGGGGGGACCCCCGAAGGATGAGCAGTTCTTC
j_call: TRBJ2-2; clone_size: .; d_call: TRBD1; v_call: TRBV9; cdr3_aa: CASSVGQGAVGELFF; cdr3_nt: TGTGCCAGCAGCGTGGGACAGGGGGCTGTCGGGGAGCTGTTTTTT
j_call: TRBJ1-3; clone_size: once; d_call: .; v_call: TRBV9; cdr3_aa: CASTRALSGNTIYF; cdr3_nt: TGTGCCAGCACGAGGGCTCTATCTGGAAACACCATATATTTT
j_call: TRBJ2-5; clone_size: .; d_call: .; v_call: TRBV27; cdr3_aa: CASSRDQETQYF; cdr3_nt: TGTGCCAGCTCCCGGGACCAAGAGACCCAGTACTTC